The 11 T cell receptor beta chains reported below all come from one sample, sequenced in a study of T cell repertoires in cytomegalovirus infection. TCRdb itself ran the reads through MiXCR, one entry per CDR3 protein. Of 600,000 to 800,000 distinct CDR3 sequences listed, roughly a quarter are singletons. The sample consisted of CD8+ T cells from PBMCs. These receptors all come from a human donor in good health (CMV status not recorded). Some clones in this sample may be carry-over from other donors' samples.

The chain uses TRBV7-9 and TRBJ1-5; perhaps TRBD1 as D (6 bases). V was pared by 1 base and J by 8 bases, with 18 bases between. The CDR3 has 16 residues. Germline CDR1 SEHNR, CDR2 FQNEAQ (reference sequence). The CDR3 region has the DNA TGTGCCAGCAGCTTAGAGGGAGGGGGGATTGTTGAGCCCCAGCATTTT. Protein sequence: CASSLEGGGIVEPQHF.

This clonotype appeared many times. The chain combines TRBV4-3 with TRBJ2-1; 11 nucleotides agree with TRBD2. J was trimmed by 3 bases and V by 1 base; bases with no gene match: 5. Germline V gene data show CDR1 as LGHNA and CDR2 as YSLEER. The CDR3 spans 17 residues. CDR3 nucleotide sequence: TGCGCCAGCAGCCAAGGACTAGCGGGGACCCTCTACAATGAGCAGTTCTTC. Its protein product is CASSQGLAGTLYNEQFF.

This clonotype was seen a handful of times. V gene TRBV28 combines with J gene TRBJ2-7, with 8 bases aligning to TRBD1. Per the germline V gene, CDR1 is MDHEN and CDR2 is SYDVKM. The CDR3 runs to 15 residues. Unmatched junction bases numbered 4, after V lost 3 bases and J lost 0 bases. This CDR3 is CASSLDRESSYEQYV. Written as DNA, the CDR3 is TGTGCCAGCAGTTTGGACAGGGAAAGCTCCTACGAGCAGTACGTC.

This clonotype was observed a handful of times. V and J are TRBV28 and TRBJ1-5; D gene ambiguous. Germline loops: CDR1 MDHEN, CDR2 SYDVKM. Trimming took off 8 bases at V and 4 bases at J, with 15 bases between the two ends. The CDR3 loop spans 14 amino acids. CDR3 amino acids: CASGPPFVNQPQHF. Written as DNA, the CDR3 is TGTGCCAGCGGCCCACCCTTCGTAAATCAGCCCCAGCATTTT.

V gene TRBV12-3 or TRBV12-4 combines with J gene TRBJ2-2; 8 nucleotides agree with TRBD1. V was clipped by 7 bases and J by 0 bases; unmatched bases: 7. The CDR3 contains 16 residues. The CDR3 sequence is CASNPRTGPNTGELFF. The CDR3 DNA reads TGTGCCAGCAACCCAAGGACAGGGCCGAACACCGGGGAGCTGTTTTTT.

This clonotype has ten or more counts. The chain joins TRBV24-1 to TRBJ2-5; TRBD1 agrees at 9 bases. V shed 4 bases, J shed 1 base, and the junction held 9 bases outside the gene matches. CDR1 KGHDR and CDR2 SFDVKD come from the germline V gene. CDR3 length: 17 residues. The CDR3 sequence: CATSDSSGTGIQETQYF. CDR3 in DNA: TGTGCCACCAGTGACTCATCCGGGACAGGGATCCAAGAGACCCAGTACTTC.

This clonotype was picked up many times. The V and J genes are TRBV6-5 and TRBJ2-7, with 8 positions matching TRBD1. Per germline, CDR1 MNHEY and CDR2 SVGAGI. The CDR3 totals 15 residues. V shed 5 bases and J 2 bases; nucleotides not matched to a gene: 8. CDR3 loop: CASSSRDRLPYEQYF. In DNA, the CDR3 is TGTGCCAGCAGTAGCCGGGACAGGCTCCCCTACGAGCAGTACTTC.

Turning to this clonotype: A much bigger clone sits one base away, suggesting this may be a read error. The chain couples TRBV6-6 to TRBJ2-1, with D perhaps TRBD2 (7 bases). Germline assignment: CDR1 MNHNY and CDR2 SVGAGI (reference sequence). The CDR3 runs to 15 residues. The CDR3 DNA reads as TGTGCCAACAGTTACTCGAGGGGGGGGCCAAATGAGCAGTTCTTC. Translation: CANSYSRGGPNEQFF.

V gene TRBV4-1 combines with J gene TRBJ2-1, with D possibly being TRBD1 (6 bases). The germline gives CDR1 MGHRA, CDR2 YSYEKL. CDR3 length: 14 residues. The germline V and J ends were trimmed by 2 bases and 5 bases, with 10 bases remaining between them. CDR3 nucleotides: TGCGCCAGCAGCCAACCGGGACACAACAATGAGCAGTTCTTC. Its translation: CASSQPGHNNEQFF.

The chain uses TRBV28 and TRBJ2-5; 9 bases match TRBD1. Per germline, CDR1 MDHEN and CDR2 SYDVKM. This CDR3 spans 18 amino acids. After removal of 6 bases from V and 7 bases from J, the junction contained 21 bases not matched to a gene. This chain's CDR3 is CASRPGTGSSGASGTQYF. The CDR3 coding sequence is TGTGCCAGCAGGCCCGGGACAGGGAGTTCCGGGGCGAGTGGGACCCAGTACTTC.

In regard to this clonotype: At one end the junction does not follow the germline gene, possibly because of a read error. The CDR3 nucleotides read TGTGCCAGCAGTTTATATCCGGGGAGCACCTACAATGAGCGGTTCTTC. Translation gives CASSLYPGSTYNERFF. V gene TRBV28 combines with J gene TRBJ2-1; D perhaps matches TRBD2 (5 bases). CDR3 length: 16 residues. Germline V lookup: CDR1 MDHEN, CDR2 SYDVKM.